These 9 T cell receptor beta chains came from one sample sequenced in a study of graft-versus-host responses after intestinal transplantation. The table came from immunoSEQ multiplex PCR; TCRdb's copy has only in-frame clones and leaves some out. In the table there are about 100,000 clones, about 90% of which are singletons. Antigen specificity for these receptors is unknown. The sequencing here drew on unstimulated CD4+ T cells sorted from spleen or lymph node cells, taken before transplant. All receptors derive from a human donor who was the organ donor for an intestinal transplant.

This rearrangement joins TRBV19 to TRBJ1-3; 9 nucleotides align to TRBD1. Germline V gives CDR1 LNHDA, CDR2 SQIVND (reference sequence). The CDR3 is 14 amino acids. The V segment lost 7 bases and the J segment 3 bases; nucleotides outside the gene matches: 4. The DNA for the CDR3 is TGTGCCAGTAATTGGGGACAGGGTGGAAACACCATATATTTT. The encoded protein is CASNWGQGGNTIYF.

The V call is TRBV7-2, the J call TRBJ2-1; 9 bases match TRBD1. The germline CDR1 and CDR2 sequences are SGHTA and FQGNSA. This CDR3 has 16 amino acids. V dropped 0 bases and J dropped 2; count of bases not matched to a gene: 2. In DNA, the CDR3 is TGTGCCAGCAGCTTAGCAGGGACAGGGCCCTACAATGAGCAGTTCTTC. This encodes CASSLAGTGPYNEQFF.

V gene TRBV5-1 combines with J gene TRBJ2-1; TRBD2 agrees at 8 bases. In germline, CDR1 is SGHRS, CDR2 YFSETQ. V was clipped by 2 bases and J by 3 bases; unmatched bases: 4. The CDR3 loop spans 15 amino acids. The CDR3, as DNA: TGCGCCAGCAGCTTCGGGGGGGCTTTCTACAATGAGCAGTTCTTC. Translating it yields CASSFGGAFYNEQFF.

The chain employs TRBV5-1 and TRBJ2-3; the D call may be TRBD1 or TRBD2 (5 bases each). V was cut by 7 bases and J by 15 bases, with 15 bases left in between. Per the germline V gene, CDR1 is SGHRS and CDR2 is YFSETQ. CDR3 length: 10 amino acids. CDR3 nucleotides: TGCGCCAGCCCGCCCGGGACGAAATATTTT. This encodes CASPPGTKYF.

The chain combines TRBV6-4 with TRBJ2-2; maybe TRBD2 (5 bases). CDR3 size: 13 residues. Germline values: CDR1 MRHNA, CDR2 SNTAGT. Trimming pared 11 bases from V and 5 bases from J, leaving 15 bases between. CDR3 nucleotide sequence: TGTGCCCCCCGGCTAGCAGGTACCGGGGAGCTGTTTTTT. It is translated as CAPRLAGTGELFF.

The V call is TRBV5-6, the J call TRBJ1-1; 10 positions match TRBD1. CDR1 and CDR2 from the germline V gene are SGHDT and YYEEEE. This CDR3 contains 15 residues. V was pared by 1 base and J by 6 bases, with 6 bases of the junction left unmatched. DNA of the CDR3: TGTGCCAGCAGCTTGTGGGACAGGGGATCCGCTGAAGCTTTCTTT. Encoded protein: CASSLWDRGSAEAFF.

Concerning this clone: Distinct nucleotide sequences in the sample also encode this CDR3. The V and J genes are TRBV28 and TRBJ1-5; no reliable D call. CDR1 MDHEN and CDR2 SYDVKM come from the germline V gene. The CDR3 runs to 12 residues. Trimming left V 4 bases short and J 7 bases short, with 8 bases between. As DNA, the CDR3 is TGTGCCAGCAGTTCCGGCGGACAGCCCCAGCATTTT. The encoded protein is CASSSGGQPQHF. The full variable domain, completed using reference TRBV28 and TRBJ1-5, is DVKVTQSSRYLVKRTGEKVFLECVQDMDHENMFWYRQDPGLGLRLIYFSYDVKMKEKGDIPEGYSVSREKKERFSLILESASTNQTSMYLCASSSGGQPQHFGDGTRLSIL.

V and J are TRBV6-6 and TRBJ1-2; D is possibly TRBD1 (5 bases). The CDR3 runs to 13 residues. Trimming took off 5 bases at V and 7 bases at J, with 14 bases between the two ends. Looked up from germline, CDR1 is MNHNY and CDR2 is SVGAGI (reference sequence). CDR3 region: CASSVAGYSGYTF. The CDR3 region has the DNA TGTGCCAGCAGTGTGGCAGGGTACTCTGGCTACACCTTC.

The chain carries TRBV19 and TRBJ2-3; the D call may be TRBD1 or TRBD2 (5 bases each). Trimming left V 7 bases short and J 2 bases short, with 13 bases between. The germline V gene encodes CDR1 LNHDA and CDR2 SQIVND (reference sequence). The CDR3 has 14 residues. The CDR3 sequence: CASKGQGDTDTQYF. The CDR3, as DNA: TGTGCCAGTAAAGGGCAGGGAGACACAGATACGCAGTATTTT.